One and the same sample provided the 7 T cell receptor beta chains below, sequenced in a study of blood T cell repertoires in COVID-19. Produced via immunoSEQ multiplex PCR; TCRdb's table is partial and in-frame only. The sample records around 200,000 clones, 83% being singletons. Sequencing was carried out using peripheral blood. The receptors were sampled from a woman aged 25 to 39 with COVID-19, enrolled during active disease.

This chain uses TRBV5-1 with TRBJ2-5; 7 bases map to TRBD1. CDR3 length equals 14 residues. The germline V gene has CDR1 SGHRS and CDR2 YFSETQ. The junction had 4 bases not matched to a gene; V was cut back by 0 bases and J by 5 bases. The CDR3 region is CASSLGDRRETQYF. CDR3 in DNA: TGCGCCAGCAGCTTGGGGGACAGACGGGAGACCCAGTACTTC.

This chain uses TRBV30 with TRBJ1-2; the D gene is possibly TRBD1 (5 bases). Germline V CDR1 and CDR2: GTSNPN, SVGIG (reference sequence). Trimming pared 2 bases from V and 6 bases from J, leaving 19 bases between. The CDR3 is 15 amino acids. CDR3 nucleotides: TGTGCCTGGAGTCGGAAAGGGAGGGGCCTCGATGGCTACACCTTC. Its protein product is CAWSRKGRGLDGYTF.

V usage is TRBV30 and J usage is TRBJ1-1; 8 bases match TRBD1. Per the germline V gene, CDR1 is GTSNPN and CDR2 is SVGIG (reference sequence). V shed 0 bases and J 1 base; nucleotides not matched to a gene: 7. This CDR3 region has 16 residues. The CDR3 region is CAWSVGTGYQNTEAFF. CDR3 bases: TGTGCCTGGAGTGTAGGGACAGGTTATCAGAACACTGAAGCTTTCTTT.

The chain employs TRBV5-1 and TRBJ1-2; the D gene is possibly TRBD1 (5 bases). V lost 8 bases, J lost 0 bases, and 11 bases lay in between. This CDR3 is 13 amino acids long. In germline, CDR1 is SGHRS, CDR2 YFSETQ. In DNA, the CDR3 is TGCGCCAGTTCACAGGATTCTAACTATGGCTACACCTTC. Its translation is CASSQDSNYGYTF. Full variable domain (missing parts from reference TRBV5-1 and TRBJ1-2): KAGVTQTPRYLIKTRGQQVTLSCSPISGHRSVSWYQQTPGQGLQFLFEYFSETQRNKGNFPGRFSGRQFSNSRSEMNVSTLELGDSALYLCASSQDSNYGYTFGSGTRLTVV.

J is TRBJ2-2 and V is TRBV7-3; TRBD1 is a possible D gene (5 bases). V lost 5 bases and J lost 5, with 15 bases in between. There are 15 residues in the CDR3. Germline V gene lookup returns CDR1 SGHTA and CDR2 FQGTGA. CDR3 loop: CASSPQGLSTGELFF. For the CDR3, the DNA is TGTGCCAGCAGCCCCCAGGGTTTAAGTACCGGGGAGCTGTTTTTT.

The sample holds a few counts of this clone. This chain joins TRBV6-6 and TRBJ2-5, with no clear D. The CDR3 is made up of 14 amino acids. Germline values: CDR1 MNHNY, CDR2 SVGAGI (reference sequence). V was trimmed by 5 bases and J by 1 base, leaving 11 bases between them. CDR3 DNA sequence: TGTGCCAGCAGTACCGAGGTCGGCCAAGAGACCCAGTACTTC. Amino acids: CASSTEVGQETQYF.

The V gene is TRBV19, the J gene TRBJ1-5, with a tentative D call TRBD1 (5 bases). CDR3 length: 16 amino acids. The V gene's germline CDR1 is LNHDA and CDR2 SQIVND (reference sequence). Trimming stripped 3 bases from V and 0 bases from J, with 12 bases between. CDR3 sequence reads: CASSIRPGDSNQPQHF. In DNA, the CDR3 is TGTGCCAGTAGTATCCGCCCGGGGGATAGCAATCAGCCCCAGCATTTT.